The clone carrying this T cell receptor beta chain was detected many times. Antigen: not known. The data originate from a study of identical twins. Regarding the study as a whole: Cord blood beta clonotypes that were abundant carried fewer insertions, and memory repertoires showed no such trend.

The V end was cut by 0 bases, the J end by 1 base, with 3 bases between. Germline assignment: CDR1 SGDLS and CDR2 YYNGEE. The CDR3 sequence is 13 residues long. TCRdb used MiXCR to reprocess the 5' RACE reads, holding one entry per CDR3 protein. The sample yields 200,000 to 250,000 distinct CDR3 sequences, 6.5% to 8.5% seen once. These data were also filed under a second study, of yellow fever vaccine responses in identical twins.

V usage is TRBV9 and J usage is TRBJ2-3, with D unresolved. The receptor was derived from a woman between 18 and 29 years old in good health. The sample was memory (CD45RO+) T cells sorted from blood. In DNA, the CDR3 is TGTGCCAGCAGCGTAGTGGGCACAGATACGCAGTATTTT. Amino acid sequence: CASSVVGTDTQYF.